This TCR beta chain was documented in a study of shared clonotypes between healthy human individuals. Across the whole study: Each donor contributed plates that comprised three CD4 naive, three CD4 memory, two CD8 naive and one CD8 memory.

V shed 2 bases, J shed 7 bases, and the junction held 4 bases outside the gene matches. From germline, CDR1 is SGHRS and CDR2 YFSETQ. This CDR3 spans 13 amino acids. TCRdb keeps only in-frame clones here, not all; method: immunoSEQ multiplex PCR. The table includes fewer than 1.8 million clones, approximately 98.5% detected once. The chain employs TRBV5-1 and TRBJ1-2; TRBD1 agrees at 8 bases. The receptor comes from a man aged 25-45 years in good health. The sequenced material came from naive CD4+ T cells sorted from blood. Specified subset: CD45RA+ positively selected. The CDR3 protein is CASSFDRGGGYTF. Here the CDR3 DNA reads TGCGCCAGCAGCTTTGACAGGGGTGGTGGCTACACCTTC. Variable domain in full (rest from reference TRBV5-1 and TRBJ1-2): KAGVTQTPRYLIKTRGQQVTLSCSPISGHRSVSWYQQTPGQGLQFLFEYFSETQRNKGNFPGRFSGRQFSNSRSEMNVSTLELGDSALYLCASSFDRGGGYTFGSGTRLTVV.